The TCR beta chain described here comes from a study of monozygotic twins with inflammatory bowel disease. It was about 4,000 ng of total RNA that each TCR library used. A template switching step added UMIs, each with a 6-nucleotide sample barcode. Each CDR3 protein gets one entry in TCRdb, which reprocessed the 5' RACE reads and gives no DNA. The listing records some 400,000 distinct CDR3 sequences. CDR3 size: 15 residues. The sequenced sample consisted of blood. The source of this sequence is a human donor with ulcerative colitis or Crohn's disease, or a healthy co-twin of an affected twin (not recorded which). This chain connects TRBV12-3 or TRBV12-4 to TRBJ1-1; TCRdb outputs TRBD1, but without DNA this stays unchecked. The CDR3 reads CASSTFGPLNTEAFF.